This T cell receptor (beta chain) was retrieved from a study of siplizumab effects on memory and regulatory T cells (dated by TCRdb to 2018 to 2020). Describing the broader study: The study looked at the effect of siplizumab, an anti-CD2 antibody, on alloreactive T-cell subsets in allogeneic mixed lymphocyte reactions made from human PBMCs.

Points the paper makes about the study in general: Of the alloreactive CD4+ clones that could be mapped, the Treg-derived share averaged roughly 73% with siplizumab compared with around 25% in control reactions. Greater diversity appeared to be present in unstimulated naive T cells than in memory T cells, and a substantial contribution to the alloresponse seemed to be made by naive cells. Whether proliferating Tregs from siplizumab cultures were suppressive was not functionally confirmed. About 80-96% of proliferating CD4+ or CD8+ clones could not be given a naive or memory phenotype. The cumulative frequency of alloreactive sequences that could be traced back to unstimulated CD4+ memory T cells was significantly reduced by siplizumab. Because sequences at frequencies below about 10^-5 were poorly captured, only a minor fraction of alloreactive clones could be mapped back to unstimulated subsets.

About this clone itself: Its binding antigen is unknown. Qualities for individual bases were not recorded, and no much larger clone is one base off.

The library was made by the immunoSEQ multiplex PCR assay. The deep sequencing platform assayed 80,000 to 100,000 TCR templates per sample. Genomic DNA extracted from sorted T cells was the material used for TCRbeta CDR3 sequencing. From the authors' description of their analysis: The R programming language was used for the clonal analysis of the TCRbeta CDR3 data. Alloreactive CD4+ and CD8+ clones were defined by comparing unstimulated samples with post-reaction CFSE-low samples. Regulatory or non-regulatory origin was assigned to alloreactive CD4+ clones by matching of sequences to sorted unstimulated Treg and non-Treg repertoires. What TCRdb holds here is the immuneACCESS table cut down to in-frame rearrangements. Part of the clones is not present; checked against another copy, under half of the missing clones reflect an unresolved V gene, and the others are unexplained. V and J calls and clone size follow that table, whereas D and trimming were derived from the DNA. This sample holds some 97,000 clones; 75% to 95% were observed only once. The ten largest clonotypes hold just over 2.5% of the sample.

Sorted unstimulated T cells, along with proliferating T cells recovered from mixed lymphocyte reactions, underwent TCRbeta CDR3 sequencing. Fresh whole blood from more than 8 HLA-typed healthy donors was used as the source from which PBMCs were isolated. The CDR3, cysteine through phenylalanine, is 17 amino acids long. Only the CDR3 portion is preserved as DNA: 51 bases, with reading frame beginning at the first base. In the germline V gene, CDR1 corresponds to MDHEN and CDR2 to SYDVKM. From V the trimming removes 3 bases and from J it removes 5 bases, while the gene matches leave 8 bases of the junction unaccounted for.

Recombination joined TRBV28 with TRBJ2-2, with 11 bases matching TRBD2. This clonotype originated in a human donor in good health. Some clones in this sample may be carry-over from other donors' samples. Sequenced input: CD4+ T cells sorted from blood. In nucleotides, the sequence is TGTGCCAGCAGTTTCGAACTAGCGGGAGATCATACCGGGGAGCTGTTTTTT. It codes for CASSFELAGDHTGELFF.